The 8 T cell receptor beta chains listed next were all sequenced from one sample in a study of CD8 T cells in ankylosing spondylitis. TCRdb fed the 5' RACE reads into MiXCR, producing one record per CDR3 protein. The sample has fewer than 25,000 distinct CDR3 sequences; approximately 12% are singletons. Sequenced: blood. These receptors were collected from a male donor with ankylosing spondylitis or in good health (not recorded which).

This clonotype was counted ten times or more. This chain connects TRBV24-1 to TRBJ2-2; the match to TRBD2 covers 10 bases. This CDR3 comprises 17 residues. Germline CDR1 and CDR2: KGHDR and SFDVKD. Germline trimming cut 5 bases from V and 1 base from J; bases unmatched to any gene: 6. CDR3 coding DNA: TGTGCCACCAGTGCCCGCGGACTAGCGGAGAACACCGGGGAGCTGTTTTTT. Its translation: CATSARGLAENTGELFF.

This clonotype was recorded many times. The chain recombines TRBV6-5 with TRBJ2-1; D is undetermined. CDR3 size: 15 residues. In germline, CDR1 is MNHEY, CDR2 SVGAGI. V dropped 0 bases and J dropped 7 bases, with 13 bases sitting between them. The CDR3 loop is CASSYSRGSMNEQFF. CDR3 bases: TGTGCCAGCAGTTACTCGCGAGGAAGTATGAATGAGCAGTTCTTC.

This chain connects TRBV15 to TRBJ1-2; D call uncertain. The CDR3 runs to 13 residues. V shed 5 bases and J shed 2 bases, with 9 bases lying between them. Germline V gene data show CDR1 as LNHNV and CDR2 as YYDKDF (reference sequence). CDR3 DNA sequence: TGTGCCACCAGCGGCACAGTGAACTATGGCTACACCTTC. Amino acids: CATSGTVNYGYTF.

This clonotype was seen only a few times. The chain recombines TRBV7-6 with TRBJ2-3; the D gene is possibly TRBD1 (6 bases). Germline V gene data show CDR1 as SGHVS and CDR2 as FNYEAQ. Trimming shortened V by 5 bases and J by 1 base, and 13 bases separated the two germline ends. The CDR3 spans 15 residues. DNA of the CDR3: TGTGCCAGCAGCCCAAACAGGGTACGCACAGATACGCAGTATTTT. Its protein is CASSPNRVRTDTQYF.

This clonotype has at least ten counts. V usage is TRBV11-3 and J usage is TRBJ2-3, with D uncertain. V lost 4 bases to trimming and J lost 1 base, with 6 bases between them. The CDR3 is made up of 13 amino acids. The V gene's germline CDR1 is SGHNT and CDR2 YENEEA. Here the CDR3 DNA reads TGTGCCAGCAGCTCCCCCCGCACAGATACGCAGTATTTT. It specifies CASSSPRTDTQYF.

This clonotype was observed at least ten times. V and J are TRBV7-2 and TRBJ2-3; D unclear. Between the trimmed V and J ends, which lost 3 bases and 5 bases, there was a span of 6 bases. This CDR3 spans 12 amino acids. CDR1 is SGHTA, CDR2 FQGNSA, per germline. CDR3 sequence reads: CASSFDGDTQYF. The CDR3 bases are TGTGCCAGCAGCTTTGATGGAGATACGCAGTATTTT.

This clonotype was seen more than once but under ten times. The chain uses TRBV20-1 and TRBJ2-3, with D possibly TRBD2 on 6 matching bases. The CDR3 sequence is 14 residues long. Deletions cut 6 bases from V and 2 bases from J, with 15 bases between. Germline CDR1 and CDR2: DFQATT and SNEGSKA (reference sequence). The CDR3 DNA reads TGCAGTGCACCCGGGGACTTCTCCACAGATACGCAGTATTTT. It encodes CSAPGDFSTDTQYF.

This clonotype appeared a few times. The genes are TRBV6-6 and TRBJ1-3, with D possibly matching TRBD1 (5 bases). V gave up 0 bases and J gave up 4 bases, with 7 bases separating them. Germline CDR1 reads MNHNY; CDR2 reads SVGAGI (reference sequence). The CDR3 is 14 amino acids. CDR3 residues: CASSYSGVGNTIYF. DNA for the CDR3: TGTGCCAGCAGTTACTCGGGGGTGGGAAACACCATATATTTT.